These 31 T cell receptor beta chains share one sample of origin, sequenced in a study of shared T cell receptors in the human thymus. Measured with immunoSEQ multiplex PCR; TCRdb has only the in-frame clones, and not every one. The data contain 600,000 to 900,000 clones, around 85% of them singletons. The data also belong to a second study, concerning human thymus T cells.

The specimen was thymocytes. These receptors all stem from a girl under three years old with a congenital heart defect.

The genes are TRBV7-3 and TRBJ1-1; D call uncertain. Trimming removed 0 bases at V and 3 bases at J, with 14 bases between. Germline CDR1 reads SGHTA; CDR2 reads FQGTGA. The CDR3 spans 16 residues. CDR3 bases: TGTGCCAGCAGCTTAACGCCAAGTCCGGTGGACACTGAAGCTTTCTTT. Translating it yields CASSLTPSPVDTEAFF.

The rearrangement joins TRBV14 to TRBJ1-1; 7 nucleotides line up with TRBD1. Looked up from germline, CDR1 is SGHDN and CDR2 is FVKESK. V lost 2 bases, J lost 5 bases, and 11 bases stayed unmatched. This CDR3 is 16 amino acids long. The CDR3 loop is CASSQKASGGGTEAFF. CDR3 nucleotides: TGTGCCAGCAGCCAAAAAGCTTCAGGGGGAGGTACTGAAGCTTTCTTT.

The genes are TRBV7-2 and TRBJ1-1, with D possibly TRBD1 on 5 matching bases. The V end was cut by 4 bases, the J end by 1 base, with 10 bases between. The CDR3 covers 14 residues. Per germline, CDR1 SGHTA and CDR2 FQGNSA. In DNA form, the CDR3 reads TGTGCCAGCAGCTCGCCCCAGGGGAACACTGAAGCTTTCTTT. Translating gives CASSSPQGNTEAFF.

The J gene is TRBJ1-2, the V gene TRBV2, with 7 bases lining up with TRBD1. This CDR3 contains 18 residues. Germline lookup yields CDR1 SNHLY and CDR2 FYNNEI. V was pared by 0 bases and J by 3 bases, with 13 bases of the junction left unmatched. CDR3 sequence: CASSEAQKRRGPDYGYTF. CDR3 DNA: TGTGCCAGCAGTGAAGCGCAAAAAAGGAGGGGGCCTGACTATGGCTACACCTTC.

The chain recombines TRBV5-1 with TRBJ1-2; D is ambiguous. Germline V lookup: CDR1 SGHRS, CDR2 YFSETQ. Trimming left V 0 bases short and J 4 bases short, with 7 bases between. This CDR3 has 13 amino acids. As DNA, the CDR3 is TGCGCCAGCAGCTTGGGACCGGGCTATGGCTACACCTTC. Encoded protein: CASSLGPGYGYTF.

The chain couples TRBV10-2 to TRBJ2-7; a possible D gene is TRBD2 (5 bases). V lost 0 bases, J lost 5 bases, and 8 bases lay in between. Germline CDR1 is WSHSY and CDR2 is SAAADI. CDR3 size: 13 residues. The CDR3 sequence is CASSESLRDEQYF. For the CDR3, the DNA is TGCGCCAGCAGTGAGTCGTTGAGGGACGAGCAGTACTTC.

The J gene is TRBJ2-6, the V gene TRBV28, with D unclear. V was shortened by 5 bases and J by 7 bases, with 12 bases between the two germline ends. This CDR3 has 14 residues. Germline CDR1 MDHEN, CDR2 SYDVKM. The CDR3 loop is CASSTSGKANVLTF. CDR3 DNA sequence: TGTGCCAGCAGTACGTCAGGAAAAGCCAACGTCCTGACTTTC.

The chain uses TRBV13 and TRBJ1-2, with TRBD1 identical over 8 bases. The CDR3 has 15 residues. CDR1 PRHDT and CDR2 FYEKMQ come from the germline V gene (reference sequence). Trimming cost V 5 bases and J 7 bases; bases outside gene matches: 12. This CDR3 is CASSPSRRQGPGYTF. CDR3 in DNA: TGTGCCAGCAGCCCTAGCCGAAGACAGGGGCCTGGCTACACCTTC.

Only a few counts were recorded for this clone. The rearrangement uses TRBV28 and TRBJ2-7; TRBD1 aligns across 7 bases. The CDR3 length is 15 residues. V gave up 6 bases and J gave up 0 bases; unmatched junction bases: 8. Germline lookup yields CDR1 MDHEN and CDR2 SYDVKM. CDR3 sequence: CASSLPGDSSYEQYF. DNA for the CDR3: TGTGCCAGCAGCCTACCTGGGGACAGCTCCTACGAGCAGTACTTC.

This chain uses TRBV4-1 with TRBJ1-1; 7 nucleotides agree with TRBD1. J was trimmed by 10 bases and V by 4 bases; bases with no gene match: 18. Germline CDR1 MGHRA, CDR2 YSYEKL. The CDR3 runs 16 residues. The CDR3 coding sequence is TGCGCCAGCAGCCCTGAACGGGGGACAGCGCTTTGGGGAGCTTTCTTT. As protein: CASSPERGTALWGAFF.

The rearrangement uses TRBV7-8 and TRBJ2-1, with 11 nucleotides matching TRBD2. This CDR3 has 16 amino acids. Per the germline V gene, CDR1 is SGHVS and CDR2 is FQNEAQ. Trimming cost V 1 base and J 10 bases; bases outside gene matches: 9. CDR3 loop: CASSLVDSGGALEQFF. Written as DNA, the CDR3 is TGTGCCAGCAGCTTAGTTGATAGCGGGGGGGCGCTAGAGCAGTTCTTC.

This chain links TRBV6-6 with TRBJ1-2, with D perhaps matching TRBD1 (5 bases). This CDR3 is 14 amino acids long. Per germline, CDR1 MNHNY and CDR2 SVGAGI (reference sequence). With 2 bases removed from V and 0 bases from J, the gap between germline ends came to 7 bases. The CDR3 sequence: CASSYGAPNYGYTF. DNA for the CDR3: TGTGCCAGCAGTTACGGGGCACCTAACTATGGCTACACCTTC.

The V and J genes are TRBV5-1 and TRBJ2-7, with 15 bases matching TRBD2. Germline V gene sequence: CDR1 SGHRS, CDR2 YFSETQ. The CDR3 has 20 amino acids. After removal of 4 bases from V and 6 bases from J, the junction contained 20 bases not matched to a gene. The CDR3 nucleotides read TGCGCCAGCAGCCAAACCGTAGGACTAGCGGGGGGGCTACAGTTCGGCGAGCAGTACTTC. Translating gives CASSQTVGLAGGLQFGEQYF. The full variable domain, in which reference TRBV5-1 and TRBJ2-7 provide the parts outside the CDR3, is KAGVTQTPRYLIKTRGQQVTLSCSPISGHRSVSWYQQTPGQGLQFLFEYFSETQRNKGNFPGRFSGRQFSNSRSEMNVSTLELGDSALYLCASSQTVGLAGGLQFGEQYFGPGTRLTVT.

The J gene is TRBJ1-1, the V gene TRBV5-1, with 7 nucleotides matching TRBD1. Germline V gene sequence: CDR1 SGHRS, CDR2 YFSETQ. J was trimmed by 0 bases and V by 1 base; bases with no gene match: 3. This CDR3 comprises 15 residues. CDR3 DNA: TGCGCCAGCAGCTTGTTTCAGGGGGTGAACACTGAAGCTTTCTTT. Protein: CASSLFQGVNTEAFF.

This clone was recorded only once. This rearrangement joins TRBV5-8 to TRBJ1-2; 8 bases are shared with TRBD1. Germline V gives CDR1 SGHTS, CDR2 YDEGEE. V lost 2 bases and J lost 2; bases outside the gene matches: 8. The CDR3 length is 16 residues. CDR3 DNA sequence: TGTGCCAGCAGCTTAAGGGGCAGGGGGCGCAACTATGGCTACACCTTC. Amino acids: CASSLRGRGRNYGYTF.

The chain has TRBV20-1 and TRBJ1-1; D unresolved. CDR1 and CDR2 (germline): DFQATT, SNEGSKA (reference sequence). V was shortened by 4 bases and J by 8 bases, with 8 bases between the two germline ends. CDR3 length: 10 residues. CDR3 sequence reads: CSAKRPEAFF. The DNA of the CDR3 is TGCAGTGCTAAGCGTCCCGAAGCTTTCTTT.

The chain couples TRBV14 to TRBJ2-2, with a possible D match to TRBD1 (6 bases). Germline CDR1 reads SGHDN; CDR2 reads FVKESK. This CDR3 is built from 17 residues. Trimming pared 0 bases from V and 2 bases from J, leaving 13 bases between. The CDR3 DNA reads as TGTGCCAGCAGCCAAGAAAGGACAGATGAAAACACCGGGGAGCTGTTTTTT. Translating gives CASSQERTDENTGELFF.

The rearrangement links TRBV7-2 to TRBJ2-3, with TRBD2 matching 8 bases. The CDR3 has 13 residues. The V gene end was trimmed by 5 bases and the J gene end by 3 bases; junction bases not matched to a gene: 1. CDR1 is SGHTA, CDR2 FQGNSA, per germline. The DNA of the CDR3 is TGTGCCAGCAGCCGGGGGGGGACAGATACGCAGTATTTT. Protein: CASSRGGTDTQYF.

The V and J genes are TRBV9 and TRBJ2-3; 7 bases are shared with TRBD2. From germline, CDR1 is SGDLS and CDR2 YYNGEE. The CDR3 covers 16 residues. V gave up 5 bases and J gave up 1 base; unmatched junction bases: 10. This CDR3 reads CASSHHHSGCTDTQYF. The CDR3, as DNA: TGTGCCAGCAGTCATCACCATAGCGGGTGCACAGATACGCAGTATTTT.

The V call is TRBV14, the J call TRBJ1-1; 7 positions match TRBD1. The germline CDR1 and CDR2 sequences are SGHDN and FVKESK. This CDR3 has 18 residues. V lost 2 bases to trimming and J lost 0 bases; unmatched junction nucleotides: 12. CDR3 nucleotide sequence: TGTGCCAGCAGCCAACATTCTTTCACTGACAGGGTGAACACTGAAGCTTTCTTT. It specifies CASSQHSFTDRVNTEAFF.

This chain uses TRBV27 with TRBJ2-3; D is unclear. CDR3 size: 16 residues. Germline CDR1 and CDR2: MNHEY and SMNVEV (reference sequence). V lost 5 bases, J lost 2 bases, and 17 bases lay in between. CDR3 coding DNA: TGTGCCAGCAGTCCGCTAGTTGCCCAATCCACAGATACGCAGTATTTT. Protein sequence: CASSPLVAQSTDTQYF.

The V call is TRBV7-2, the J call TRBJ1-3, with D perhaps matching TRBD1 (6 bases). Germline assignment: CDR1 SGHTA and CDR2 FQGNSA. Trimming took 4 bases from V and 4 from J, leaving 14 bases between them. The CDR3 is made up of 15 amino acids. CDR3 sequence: CASSCQGPRGNTIYF. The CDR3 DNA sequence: TGTGCCAGCAGCTGCCAGGGGCCGCGAGGAAACACCATATATTTT.

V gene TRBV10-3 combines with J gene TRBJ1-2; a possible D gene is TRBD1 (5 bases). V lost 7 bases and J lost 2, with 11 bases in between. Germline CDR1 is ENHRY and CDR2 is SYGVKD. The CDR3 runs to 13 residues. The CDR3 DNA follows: TGTGCCATCAAGTTTGGACAAAACTATGGCTACACCTTC. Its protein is CAIKFGQNYGYTF.

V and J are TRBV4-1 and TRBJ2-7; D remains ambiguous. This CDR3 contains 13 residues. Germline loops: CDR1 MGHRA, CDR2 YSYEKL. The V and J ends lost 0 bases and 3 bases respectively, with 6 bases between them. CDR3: CASSQEAHYEQYF. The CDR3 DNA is TGCGCCAGCAGCCAAGAAGCGCACTACGAGCAGTACTTC.

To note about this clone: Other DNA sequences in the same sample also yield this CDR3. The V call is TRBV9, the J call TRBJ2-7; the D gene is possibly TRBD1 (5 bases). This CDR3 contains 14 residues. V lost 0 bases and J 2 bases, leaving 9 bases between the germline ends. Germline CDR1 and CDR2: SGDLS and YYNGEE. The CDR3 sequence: CASSVGDSPYEQYF. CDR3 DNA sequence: TGTGCCAGCAGCGTAGGAGACAGCCCCTACGAGCAGTACTTC.

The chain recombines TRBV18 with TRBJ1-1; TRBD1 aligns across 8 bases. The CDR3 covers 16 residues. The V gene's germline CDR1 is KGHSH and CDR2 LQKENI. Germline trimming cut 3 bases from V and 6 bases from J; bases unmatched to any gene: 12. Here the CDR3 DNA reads TGTGCCAGCTCACCCCCCCGGGCAGGGGGCGAAGCTGAAGCTTTCTTT. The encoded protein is CASSPPRAGGEAEAFF.

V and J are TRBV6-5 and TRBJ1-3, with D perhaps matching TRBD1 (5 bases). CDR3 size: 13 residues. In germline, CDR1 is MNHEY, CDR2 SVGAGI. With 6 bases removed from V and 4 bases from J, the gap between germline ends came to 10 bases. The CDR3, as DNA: TGTGCCAGCAGGGAGGGGAGAGGAAACACCATATATTTT. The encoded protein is CASREGRGNTIYF.

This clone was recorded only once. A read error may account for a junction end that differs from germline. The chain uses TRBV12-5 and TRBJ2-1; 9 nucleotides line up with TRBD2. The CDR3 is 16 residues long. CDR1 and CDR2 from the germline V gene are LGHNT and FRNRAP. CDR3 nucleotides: TGTGCTAGTGAACCTACGGCGGGGGGGTCCTACGATGAGCAGTTCTTC. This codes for CASEPTAGGSYDEQFF.

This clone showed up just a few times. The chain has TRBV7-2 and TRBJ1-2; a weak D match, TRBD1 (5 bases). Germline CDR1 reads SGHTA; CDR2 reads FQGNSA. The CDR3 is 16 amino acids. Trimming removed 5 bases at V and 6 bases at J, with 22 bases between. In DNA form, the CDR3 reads TGTGCCAGCAGCGCATTACGGGACTCCAAGGTGGATGGCTACACCTTC. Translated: CASSALRDSKVDGYTF.

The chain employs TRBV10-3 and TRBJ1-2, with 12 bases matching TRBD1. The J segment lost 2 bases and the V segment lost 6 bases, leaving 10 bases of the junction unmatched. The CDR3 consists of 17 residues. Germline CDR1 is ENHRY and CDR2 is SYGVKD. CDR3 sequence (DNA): TGTGCCATCAGGCCCCCGGGACAGGGGGCGCCGAACTATGGCTACACCTTC. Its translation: CAIRPPGQGAPNYGYTF.

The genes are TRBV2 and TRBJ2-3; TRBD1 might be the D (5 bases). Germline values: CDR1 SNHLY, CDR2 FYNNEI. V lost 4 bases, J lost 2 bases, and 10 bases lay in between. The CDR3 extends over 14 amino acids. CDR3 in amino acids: CASSVDRFTDTQYF. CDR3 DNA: TGTGCCAGCAGTGTTGACAGATTCACAGATACGCAGTATTTT. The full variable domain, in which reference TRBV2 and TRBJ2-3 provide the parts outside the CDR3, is EPEVTQTPSHQVTQMGQEVILRCVPISNHLYFYWYRQILGQKVEFLVSFYNNEISEKSEIFDDQFSVERPDGSNFTLKIRSTKLEDSAMYFCASSVDRFTDTQYFGPGTRLTVL.